The T cell receptor beta chain described here comes from a study of cytomegalovirus exposure and HLA in healthy donors. Findings and limits, study-wide: About 87% or about 30% of the time was how often most TCR beta V segments were productive, according to an earlier analysis.

Comments on this clone: Its antigen is unknown.

The PCR made use of 60 Vbeta and 13 Jbeta primers. Clones were read by immunoSEQ multiplex PCR, and TCRdb kept only the in-frame ones, dropping some. The sample includes about 160,000 clones. The CDR3 covers 14 residues. V lost 5 bases and J 5 bases, leaving 16 bases between the germline ends. Germline CDR1 is WNHNN and CDR2 is SYGVQD (reference sequence). Sequencing was carried out using PBMCs. The rearrangement uses TRBV10-1 and TRBJ2-7; D possibly corresponds to TRBD2 (6 bases). The receptor's source is a woman in her sixties or seventies in good health and CMV-seronegative. CDR3 region: CASSRPGLPNEQYF. The CDR3, as DNA: TGCGCCAGCAGTAGACCGGGACTTCCCAACGAGCAGTACTTC.